The text below deals with one T cell receptor (beta chain). The data stem from a study of blood T cell repertoires in COVID-19. Original data processing: Counts of nucleated cells, estimated from reference gene primer amplification, were obtained. Using immunoSEQ multiplex PCR, the repertoire was profiled, and TCRdb retains in-frame clones only, with some absent. Clone size and V and J calls were adopted from that table, with D and trimming inferred from the DNA. The table records approximately 100,000 clones, around 80% of them present only once. The length of the CDR3 is 15 residues. Germline V gene lookup returns CDR1 SGHRS and CDR2 YFSETQ. The V end was cut by 5 bases, the J end by 5 bases, with 19 bases between.

The sequencing sample was made of peripheral blood. The clonotype was recovered from a human donor in a cohort sampled during active or convalescent COVID-19. The chain has TRBV5-1 and TRBJ1-2, with a weak D call TRBD1 (6 bases). The CDR3 is CASRSGGTGLYGYTF. In DNA form, the CDR3 reads TGCGCCAGCAGGTCGGGGGGCACAGGGCTTTATGGCTACACCTTC.